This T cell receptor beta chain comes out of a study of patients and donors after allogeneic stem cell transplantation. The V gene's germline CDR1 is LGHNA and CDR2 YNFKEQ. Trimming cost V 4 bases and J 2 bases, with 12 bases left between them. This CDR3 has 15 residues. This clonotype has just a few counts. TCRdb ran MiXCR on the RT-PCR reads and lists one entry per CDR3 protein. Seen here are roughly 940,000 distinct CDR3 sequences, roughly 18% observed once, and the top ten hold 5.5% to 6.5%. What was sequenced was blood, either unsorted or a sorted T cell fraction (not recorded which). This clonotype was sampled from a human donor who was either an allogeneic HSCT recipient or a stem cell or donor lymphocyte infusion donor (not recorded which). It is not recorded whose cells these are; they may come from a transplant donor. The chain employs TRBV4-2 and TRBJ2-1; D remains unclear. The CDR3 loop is CASSPRAETYNEQFF. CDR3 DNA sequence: TGTGCCAGCAGCCCCCGGGCCGAAACCTACAATGAGCAGTTCTTC.